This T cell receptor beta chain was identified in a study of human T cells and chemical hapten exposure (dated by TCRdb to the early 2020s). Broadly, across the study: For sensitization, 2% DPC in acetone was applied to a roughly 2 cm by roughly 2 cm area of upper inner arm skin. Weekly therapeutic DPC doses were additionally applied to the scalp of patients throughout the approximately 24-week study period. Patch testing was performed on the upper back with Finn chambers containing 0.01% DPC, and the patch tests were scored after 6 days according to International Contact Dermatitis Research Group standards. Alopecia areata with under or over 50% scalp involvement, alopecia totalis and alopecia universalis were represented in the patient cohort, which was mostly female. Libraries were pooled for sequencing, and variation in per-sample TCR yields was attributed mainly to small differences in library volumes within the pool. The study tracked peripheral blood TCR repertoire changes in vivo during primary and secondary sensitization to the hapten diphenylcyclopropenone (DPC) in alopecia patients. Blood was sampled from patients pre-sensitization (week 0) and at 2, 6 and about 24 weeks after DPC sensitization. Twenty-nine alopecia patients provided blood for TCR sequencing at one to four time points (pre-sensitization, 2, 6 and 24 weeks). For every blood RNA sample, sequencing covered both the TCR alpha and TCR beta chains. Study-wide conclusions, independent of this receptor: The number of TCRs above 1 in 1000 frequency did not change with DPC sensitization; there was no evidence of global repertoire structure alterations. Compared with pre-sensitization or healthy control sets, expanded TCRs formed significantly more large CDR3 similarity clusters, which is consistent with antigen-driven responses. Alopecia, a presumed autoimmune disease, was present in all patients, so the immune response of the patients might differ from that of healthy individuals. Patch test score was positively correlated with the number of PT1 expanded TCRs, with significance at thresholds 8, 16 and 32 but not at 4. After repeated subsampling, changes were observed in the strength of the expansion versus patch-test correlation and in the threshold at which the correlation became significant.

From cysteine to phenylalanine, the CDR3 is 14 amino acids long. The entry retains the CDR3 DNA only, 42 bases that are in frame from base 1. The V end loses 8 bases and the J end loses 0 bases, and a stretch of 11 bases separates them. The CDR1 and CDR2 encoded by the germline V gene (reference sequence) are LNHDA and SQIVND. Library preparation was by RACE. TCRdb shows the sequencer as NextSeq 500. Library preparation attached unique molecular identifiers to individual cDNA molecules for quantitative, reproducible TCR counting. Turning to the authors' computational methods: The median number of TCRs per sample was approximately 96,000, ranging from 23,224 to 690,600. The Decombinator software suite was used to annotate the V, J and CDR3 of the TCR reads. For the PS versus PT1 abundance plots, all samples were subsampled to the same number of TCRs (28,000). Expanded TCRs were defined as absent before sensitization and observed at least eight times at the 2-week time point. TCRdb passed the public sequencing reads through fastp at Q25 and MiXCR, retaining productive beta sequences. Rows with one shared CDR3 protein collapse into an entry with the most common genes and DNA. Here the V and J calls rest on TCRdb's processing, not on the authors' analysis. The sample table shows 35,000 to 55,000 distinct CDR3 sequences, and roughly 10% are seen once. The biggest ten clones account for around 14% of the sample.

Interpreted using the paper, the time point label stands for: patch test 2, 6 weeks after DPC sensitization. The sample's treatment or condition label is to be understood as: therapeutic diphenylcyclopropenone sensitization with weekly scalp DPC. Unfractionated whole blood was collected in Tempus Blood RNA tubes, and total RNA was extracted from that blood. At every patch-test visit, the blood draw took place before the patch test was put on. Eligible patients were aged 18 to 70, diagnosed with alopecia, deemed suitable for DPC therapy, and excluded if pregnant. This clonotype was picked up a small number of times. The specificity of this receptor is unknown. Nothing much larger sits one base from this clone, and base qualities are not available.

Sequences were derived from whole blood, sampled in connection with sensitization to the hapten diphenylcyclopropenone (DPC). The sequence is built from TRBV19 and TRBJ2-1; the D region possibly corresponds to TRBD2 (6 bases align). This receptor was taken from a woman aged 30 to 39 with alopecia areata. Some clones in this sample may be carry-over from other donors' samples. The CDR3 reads CASAGGPSYNEQFF. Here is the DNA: TGTGCCAGTGCTGGAGGGCCCTCCTACAATGAGCAGTTCTTC. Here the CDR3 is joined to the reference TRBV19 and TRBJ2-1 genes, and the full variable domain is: DGGITQSPKYLFRKEGQNVTLSCEQNLNHDAMYWYRQDPGQGLRLIYYSQIVNDFQKGDIAEGYSVSREKKESFPLTVTSAQKNPTAFYLCASAGGPSYNEQFFGPGTRLTVL.